Listed below are T cell receptor beta chains from one sample, sequenced in a study of T cell changes during pregnancy in multiple sclerosis. Profiled with immunoSEQ multiplex PCR; TCRdb holds only in-frame clones, not every one. The data hold 55,000 to 70,000 clones, with about 93% observed a single time. The specimen comprised CD4+ T cells from peripheral blood mononuclear cells, sampled after pregnancy. Receptors were obtained from a female donor with multiple sclerosis, enrolled in a pregnancy study. Both conserved end residues are part of each CDR3. A D gene is named only where the DNA matches it firmly. The listing skips clone size in some rows; elsewhere it reads once, few, many or a size class.

J gene: TRBJ1-2; D gene: NA; clone size: NA; V gene: TRBV11-2; CDR3 protein: CASSLDRQGLYGYTF; CDR3 DNA: TGTGCCAGCAGCTTAGATAGGCAGGGCCTTTATGGCTACACCTTC
J gene: TRBJ1-1; D gene: NA; clone size: NA; V gene: TRBV5-1; CDR3 protein: CASSLAFGGPTEAFF; CDR3 DNA: TGCGCCAGCAGCTTGGCCTTCGGGGGGCCCACTGAAGCTTTCTTT
J gene: TRBJ2-7; D gene: NA; clone size: NA; V gene: TRBV19; CDR3 protein: CASSFPGSEQYF; CDR3 DNA: TGTGCCAGTAGTTTCCCAGGTTCCGAGCAGTACTTC
J gene: TRBJ2-5; D gene: NA; clone size: NA; V gene: TRBV11-2; CDR3 protein: CASSLMGRDTATQYF; CDR3 DNA: TGTGCCAGCAGCTTAATGGGCCGGGACACAGCGACCCAGTACTTC
J gene: TRBJ1-1; D gene: NA; clone size: NA; V gene: TRBV7-6; CDR3 protein: CASSLERETEAFF; CDR3 DNA: TGTGCCAGCAGCTTAGAGAGGGAGACTGAAGCTTTCTTT
J gene: TRBJ2-2; D gene: NA; clone size: NA; V gene: TRBV19; CDR3 protein: CASSIPGAGELFF; CDR3 DNA: TGTGCCAGTAGTATTCCCGGGGCCGGGGAGCTGTTTTTT
J gene: TRBJ2-2; D gene: NA; clone size: NA; V gene: TRBV9; CDR3 protein: CASSLRNTGELFF; CDR3 DNA: TGTGCCAGCAGCCTCAGGAACACCGGGGAGCTGTTTTTT
J gene: TRBJ2-1; D gene: NA; clone size: NA; V gene: TRBV28; CDR3 protein: CACTGGVEMIEQFF; CDR3 DNA: TGTGCCTGCACTGGAGGAGTAGAAATGATTGAGCAGTTCTTC
J gene: TRBJ2-3; D gene: NA; clone size: NA; V gene: TRBV27; CDR3 protein: CASSTTGTDTQYF; CDR3 DNA: TGTGCCAGCAGTACCACAGGGACAGATACGCAGTATTTT
J gene: TRBJ1-2; D gene: NA; clone size: NA; V gene: TRBV5-6; CDR3 protein: CASSSAGIGYTF; CDR3 DNA: TGTGCCAGCAGCTCTGCAGGAATTGGCTACACCTTC
J gene: TRBJ2-7; D gene: NA; clone size: NA; V gene: TRBV4-1; CDR3 protein: CASSHRTQLLSSYEQYF; CDR3 DNA: TGCGCCAGCAGCCACCGGACACAACTCCTAAGCTCCTACGAGCAGTACTTC
J gene: TRBJ2-2; D gene: NA; clone size: NA; V gene: TRBV9; CDR3 protein: CASSVAGRGGELFF; CDR3 DNA: TGTGCCAGCAGCGTAGCCGGGAGAGGCGGGGAGCTGTTTTTT
J gene: TRBJ2-7; D gene: TRBD1; clone size: NA; V gene: TRBV27; CDR3 protein: CASRPDRATYEQYF; CDR3 DNA: TGTGCCAGCAGGCCGGACAGGGCGACTTACGAGCAGTACTTC
J gene: TRBJ2-7; D gene: NA; clone size: NA; V gene: TRBV5-6; CDR3 protein: CASSSPGRGDEQYF; CDR3 DNA: TGTGCCAGCAGCTCTCCCGGCAGGGGCGACGAGCAGTACTTC
J gene: TRBJ2-3; D gene: TRBD2; clone size: NA; V gene: TRBV5-1; CDR3 protein: CASSSWTSGTDTQYF; CDR3 DNA: TGCGCCAGCAGCTCCTGGACTAGCGGCACAGATACGCAGTATTTT
J gene: TRBJ2-5; D gene: NA; clone size: NA; V gene: TRBV6-1; CDR3 protein: CASTQNVGEETQYF; CDR3 DNA: TGTGCCAGCACCCAAAACGTAGGGGAAGAGACCCAGTACTTC
J gene: TRBJ2-7; D gene: NA; clone size: NA; V gene: TRBV27; CDR3 protein: CASRPQGGGSYEQYF; CDR3 DNA: TGTGCCAGCAGGCCACAGGGGGGGGGCTCCTACGAGCAGTACTTC
J gene: TRBJ2-7; D gene: TRBD1; clone size: NA; V gene: TRBV28; CDR3 protein: CASSLRKGQGRYEQYF; CDR3 DNA: TGTGCCAGCAGTTTAAGAAAGGGACAGGGTCGATACGAGCAGTACTTC
J gene: TRBJ2-1; D gene: NA; clone size: NA; V gene: TRBV5-4; CDR3 protein: CASSLGASRSSYNEQFF; CDR3 DNA: TGTGCCAGCAGCTTGGGGGCTAGCAGGAGCTCCTACAATGAGCAGTTCTTC
J gene: TRBJ2-3; D gene: NA; clone size: NA; V gene: TRBV29-1; CDR3 protein: CSVVIAVGRKDTQYF; CDR3 DNA: TGCAGCGTGGTCATAGCGGTTGGGAGGAAAGATACGCAGTATTTT
J gene: TRBJ2-7; D gene: NA; clone size: NA; V gene: TRBV11-2; CDR3 protein: CASSLDFAGRDEQYF; CDR3 DNA: TGTGCCAGCAGCTTAGATTTTGCAGGGCGCGACGAGCAGTACTTC
J gene: TRBJ2-5; D gene: TRBD2; clone size: NA; V gene: TRBV7-2; CDR3 protein: CASSPGGGGAPETQYF; CDR3 DNA: TGTGCCAGCAGCCCCGGGGGCGGGGGGGCACCGGAGACCCAGTACTTC
J gene: TRBJ2-7; D gene: TRBD2; clone size: NA; V gene: TRBV28; CDR3 protein: CASTGGLAGPHYEQYF; CDR3 DNA: TGTGCCAGCACTGGGGGACTAGCGGGACCCCACTACGAGCAGTACTTC
J gene: TRBJ2-1; D gene: TRBD2; clone size: NA; V gene: TRBV27; CDR3 protein: CASSLSSGGYNEQFF; CDR3 DNA: TGTGCCAGCAGTCTATCTAGCGGGGGTTACAATGAGCAGTTCTTC
J gene: TRBJ2-1; D gene: TRBD2; clone size: NA; V gene: TRBV6-5; CDR3 protein: CASSYPTSGRDNEQFF; CDR3 DNA: TGTGCCAGCAGCTACCCGACTAGCGGGAGAGACAATGAGCAGTTCTTC
J gene: TRBJ2-2; D gene: NA; clone size: NA; V gene: TRBV12-1; CDR3 protein: CASSLMMFSRETGRTNTGELFF; CDR3 DNA: TGTGCCAGCAGCTTAATGATGTTCAGTAGGGAGACAGGACGCACGAACACCGGGGAGCTGTTTTTT
J gene: TRBJ1-5; D gene: NA; clone size: NA; V gene: TRBV5-5; CDR3 protein: CASSRRTSDSSNQPQHF; CDR3 DNA: TGTGCCAGCAGCCGCCGAACCTCGGACAGTAGCAATCAGCCCCAGCATTTT
J gene: TRBJ1-2; D gene: NA; clone size: NA; V gene: TRBV18; CDR3 protein: CASSIQGLYGYTF; CDR3 DNA: TGTGCCAGCTCAATACAGGGTCTCTATGGCTACACCTTC
J gene: TRBJ2-7; D gene: TRBD2; clone size: NA; V gene: TRBV5-1; CDR3 protein: CASSSPLGLAGAYEQYF; CDR3 DNA: TGCGCCAGCAGCTCCCCCTTGGGACTAGCGGGAGCCTACGAGCAGTACTTC
J gene: TRBJ2-2; D gene: TRBD2; clone size: few; V gene: TRBV28; CDR3 protein: CASSSISGRGTGELFF; CDR3 DNA: TGTGCCAGCAGTTCCATTAGCGGGAGAGGCACCGGGGAGCTGTTTTTT
J gene: TRBJ1-2; D gene: NA; clone size: NA; V gene: TRBV5-1; CDR3 protein: CASSLDRSAGYTF; CDR3 DNA: TGCGCCAGCAGCTTGGACAGGTCGGCTGGCTACACCTTC
J gene: TRBJ2-1; D gene: NA; clone size: NA; V gene: TRBV7-2; CDR3 protein: CASSPVVNEQFF; CDR3 DNA: TGTGCCAGCAGCCCCGTTGTTAATGAGCAGTTCTTC
J gene: TRBJ2-2; D gene: NA; clone size: NA; V gene: TRBV18; CDR3 protein: CASSPLTTGELFF; CDR3 DNA: TGTGCCAGCTCACCTTTGACAACCGGGGAGCTGTTTTTT
J gene: TRBJ1-1; D gene: TRBD1; clone size: NA; V gene: TRBV10-3; CDR3 protein: CATRGPRTEAFF; CDR3 DNA: TGTGCCACCAGGGGGCCGAGGACTGAAGCTTTCTTT
J gene: TRBJ2-3; D gene: TRBD2; clone size: NA; V gene: TRBV5-4; CDR3 protein: CASSFAGGQGTDTQYF; CDR3 DNA: TGTGCCAGCAGCTTTGCGGGGGGGCAGGGCACAGATACGCAGTATTTT
J gene: TRBJ1-1; D gene: NA; clone size: NA; V gene: TRBV5-6; CDR3 protein: CASSFSGMRAFF; CDR3 DNA: TGTGCCAGCAGCTTTTCAGGGATGCGAGCTTTCTTT
J gene: TRBJ2-7; D gene: TRBD2; clone size: NA; V gene: TRBV11-3; CDR3 protein: CASSDSGVGEQYF; CDR3 DNA: TGTGCCAGCAGCGATAGCGGGGTTGGGGAGCAGTACTTC
J gene: TRBJ2-1; D gene: TRBD1; clone size: NA; V gene: TRBV11-3; CDR3 protein: CASSSAGGIEQFF; CDR3 DNA: TGTGCCAGCAGCTCCGCAGGGGGCATTGAGCAGTTCTTC
J gene: TRBJ2-1; D gene: TRBD1; clone size: once; V gene: TRBV9; CDR3 protein: CASSVGVLGQGAHNEQFF; CDR3 DNA: TGTGCCAGCAGCGTAGGGGTGTTGGGACAGGGGGCCCACAATGAGCAGTTCTTC
J gene: TRBJ1-1; D gene: TRBD1; clone size: once; V gene: TRBV19; CDR3 protein: CASTFHRGLFTEAFF; CDR3 DNA: TGTGCCAGTACTTTTCACAGGGGTCTTTTCACTGAAGCTTTCTTT
J gene: TRBJ1-1; D gene: NA; clone size: NA; V gene: TRBV30; CDR3 protein: CAGRAVGNTEAFF; CDR3 DNA: TGTGCCGGGCGGGCGGTGGGGAACACTGAAGCTTTCTTT
J gene: TRBJ1-2; D gene: TRBD1; clone size: NA; V gene: TRBV2; CDR3 protein: CASSEATGVGYTF; CDR3 DNA: TGTGCCAGCAGTGAAGCGACAGGGGTCGGCTACACCTTC
J gene: TRBJ2-3; D gene: NA; clone size: NA; V gene: TRBV2; CDR3 protein: CASSWGSGTQYF; CDR3 DNA: TGTGCCAGCAGTTGGGGTAGCGGTACGCAGTATTTT
J gene: TRBJ1-2; D gene: TRBD1; clone size: NA; V gene: TRBV7-3; CDR3 protein: CASSLKQGTGYTF; CDR3 DNA: TGTGCCAGCAGCTTAAAACAGGGGACCGGCTACACCTTC
J gene: TRBJ2-3; D gene: NA; clone size: NA; V gene: TRBV5-1; CDR3 protein: CASSKETPNDTQYF; CDR3 DNA: TGCGCCAGCAGTAAAGAAACTCCGAACGATACGCAGTATTTT
J gene: TRBJ2-1; D gene: TRBD2; clone size: NA; V gene: TRBV28; CDR3 protein: CASSFGLAGLEQFF; CDR3 DNA: TGTGCCAGCAGTTTTGGACTAGCGGGACTTGAGCAGTTCTTC
J gene: TRBJ2-3; D gene: TRBD1; clone size: NA; V gene: TRBV9; CDR3 protein: CASSSRQGPSTDTQYF; CDR3 DNA: TGTGCCAGCAGCTCACGACAGGGCCCTAGCACAGATACGCAGTATTTT
J gene: TRBJ1-2; D gene: NA; clone size: NA; V gene: TRBV13; CDR3 protein: CASSFLSGGNYGYTF; CDR3 DNA: TGTGCCAGCAGCTTTCTGTCTGGCGGGAACTATGGCTACACCTTC
J gene: TRBJ1-3; D gene: NA; clone size: NA; V gene: TRBV9; CDR3 protein: CASSVTGGGPRNTIYF; CDR3 DNA: TGTGCCAGCAGCGTTACGGGAGGGGGTCCTAGAAACACCATATATTTT
J gene: TRBJ1-1; D gene: TRBD1; clone size: NA; V gene: TRBV5-1; CDR3 protein: CASSPREGGNTEAFF; CDR3 DNA: TGCGCCAGCAGCCCGCGAGAAGGGGGCAACACTGAAGCTTTCTTT
J gene: TRBJ2-1; D gene: TRBD2; clone size: NA; V gene: TRBV12-5; CDR3 protein: CASGSSGASYNEQFF; CDR3 DNA: TGTGCTAGCGGCTCTAGCGGGGCCTCCTACAATGAGCAGTTCTTC
J gene: TRBJ1-1; D gene: TRBD1; clone size: NA; V gene: TRBV5-4; CDR3 protein: CASSSSSDRDTEAFF; CDR3 DNA: TGTGCCAGCAGCTCCTCCTCAGACAGGGACACTGAAGCTTTCTTT
J gene: TRBJ2-2; D gene: NA; clone size: NA; V gene: TRBV30; CDR3 protein: CAWSTGVAGTGELFF; CDR3 DNA: TGTGCCTGGTCTACGGGGGTAGCTGGGACCGGGGAGCTGTTTTTT
J gene: TRBJ2-5; D gene: NA; clone size: NA; V gene: TRBV6-1; CDR3 protein: CASSDRIETQYF; CDR3 DNA: TGTGCCAGCAGTGACCGTATCGAGACCCAGTACTTC
J gene: TRBJ2-2; D gene: NA; clone size: NA; V gene: TRBV15; CDR3 protein: CATSPNLQGRETGELFF; CDR3 DNA: TGTGCCACCAGCCCCAACCTCCAGGGGAGGGAAACCGGGGAGCTGTTTTTT
J gene: TRBJ2-2; D gene: NA; clone size: NA; V gene: TRBV6-1; CDR3 protein: CASRIDLLEAGELFF; CDR3 DNA: TGTGCCAGCAGGATAGACTTGTTGGAGGCCGGGGAGCTGTTTTTT
J gene: TRBJ2-2; D gene: NA; clone size: NA; V gene: TRBV27; CDR3 protein: CASSRDFTGELFF; CDR3 DNA: TGTGCCAGCAGCCGGGATTTCACCGGGGAGCTGTTTTTT